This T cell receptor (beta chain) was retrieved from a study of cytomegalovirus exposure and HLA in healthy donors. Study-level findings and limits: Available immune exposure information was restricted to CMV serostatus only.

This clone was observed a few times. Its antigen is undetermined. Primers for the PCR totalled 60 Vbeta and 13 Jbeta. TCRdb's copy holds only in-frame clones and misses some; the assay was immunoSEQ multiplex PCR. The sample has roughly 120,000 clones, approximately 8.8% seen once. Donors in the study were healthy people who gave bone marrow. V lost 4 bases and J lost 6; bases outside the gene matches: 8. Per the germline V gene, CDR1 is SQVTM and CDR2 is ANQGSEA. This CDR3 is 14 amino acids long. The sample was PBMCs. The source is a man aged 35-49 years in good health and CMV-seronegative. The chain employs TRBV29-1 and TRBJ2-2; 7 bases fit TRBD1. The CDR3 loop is CSVGIGGASGELFF. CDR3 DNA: TGCAGCGTTGGGATAGGGGGCGCGTCCGGGGAGCTGTTTTTT.